Sequencing of this T cell receptor (beta chain) was carried out in a study of blood T cells in healthy people across ages. Study overall: Template switching captured about one barcoded beta molecule per two T cells.

Germline assignment: CDR1 GTSNPN and CDR2 SVGIG (reference sequence). The CDR3 spans 13 residues. Trimming removed 2 bases from V and 3 bases from J; junction bases left unmatched: 1. Alongside a J-beta primer mix, a sample-barcoded 5' primer served in a second PCR lasting roughly 7 to 11 cycles. TCRdb re-called the 5' RACE reads with MiXCR, one entry per CDR3 protein. The table lists around 900,000 distinct CDR3 sequences, 29% of them singletons. The V gene is TRBV30, the J gene TRBJ1-5; 7 bases fit TRBD1. The source of this sequence is an elderly woman in good health. Sequenced: blood. CDR3 protein: CAWSQGVNQPQHF. The CDR3 nucleotides read TGTGCCTGGAGTCAGGGGGTCAATCAGCCCCAGCATTTT. Together with reference TRBV30 and TRBJ1-5, the CDR3 gives the full variable domain: SQTIHQWPATLVQPVGSPLSLECTVEGTSNPNLYWYRQAAGRGLQLLFYSVGIGQISSEVPQNLSASRPQDRQFILSSKKLLLSDSGFYLCAWSQGVNQPQHFGDGTRLSIL.